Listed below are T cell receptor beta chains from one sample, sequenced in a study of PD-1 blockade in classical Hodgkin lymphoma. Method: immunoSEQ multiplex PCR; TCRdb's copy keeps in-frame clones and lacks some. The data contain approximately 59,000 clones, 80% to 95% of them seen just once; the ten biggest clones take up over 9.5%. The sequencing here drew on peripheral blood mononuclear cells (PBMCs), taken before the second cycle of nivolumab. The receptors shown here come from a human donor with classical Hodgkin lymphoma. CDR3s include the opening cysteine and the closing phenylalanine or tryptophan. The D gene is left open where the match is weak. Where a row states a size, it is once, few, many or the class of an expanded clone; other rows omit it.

TGTGCCAGCAGCAAATTAGGGGCCACCCAGGGTTTCAACGAGCAGTTCTTC	CASSKLGATQGFNEQFF	TRBV5-4	TRBJ2-1	NA	NA
TGTGCCAGCAGAGACCCCGGGACAATTAGCACAGATACGCAGTATTTT	CASRDPGTISTDTQYF	TRBV2	TRBJ2-3	NA	NA
TGTGCCAGCAACCGGGACACCGACTCTGGAAACACCATATATTTT	CASNRDTDSGNTIYF	TRBV2	TRBJ1-3	NA	NA
TGCAGCGTGACCACAGGGGGCACCTACAATGAGCAGTTCTTC	CSVTTGGTYNEQFF	TRBV29-1	TRBJ2-1	TRBD1	NA
TGTGCCAGCAGCCTCCGAGGGGGCATCTTGAGAGGCTACACCTTC	CASSLRGGILRGYTF	TRBV14	TRBJ1-2	TRBD1	NA
TGTGCCAGCAGCGAGAGGGGGCTAGCGGGAGGGCCCTACGAGCAGTACTTC	CASSERGLAGGPYEQYF	TRBV9	TRBJ2-7	TRBD2	once
TGTGCCAGCAGAAGCCAGGGGCGGAGTGGCTACACCTTC	CASRSQGRSGYTF	TRBV27	TRBJ1-2	NA	NA
TGTGCCGGTTCTATACAGGGCCCCACTGAAGCTTTCTTT	CAGSIQGPTEAFF	TRBV2	TRBJ1-1	NA	NA
TGTGCCAGCAGCACTACGCACGGGACGGCCTCCTACGAGCAGTACTTC	CASSTTHGTASYEQYF	TRBV11-1	TRBJ2-7	NA	NA
TGTGCCAGCAGCTTCCCTGCTAGCGGGGGAATAGCCAAAAACATTCAGTACTTC	CASSFPASGGIAKNIQYF	TRBV7-9	TRBJ2-4	TRBD2	NA
TGTGCCAGCAGCTTAGACTTAGCGCGCTTAAGCTCCTACAATGAGCAGTTCTTC	CASSLDLARLSSYNEQFF	TRBV11-2	TRBJ2-1	NA	once
TGTGCCAGTAGTTCGACTCCCCCGGAGACCCAGTACTTC	CASSSTPPETQYF	TRBV19	TRBJ2-5	NA	few
TGTGCCTGGAGTGCCGGGACAGGGATTCAGCCCCAGCATTTT	CAWSAGTGIQPQHF	TRBV30	TRBJ1-5	TRBD1	once
TGTGCCAGCAGCTTCGAGGCCACCCTGAACACCGGGGAGCTGTTTTTT	CASSFEATLNTGELFF	TRBV11-3	TRBJ2-2	NA	NA
TGTGCCAGCAGCTCAAGGGATCACACTGAAGCTTTCTTT	CASSSRDHTEAFF	TRBV13	TRBJ1-1	NA	NA
TGTGCCAGTAGTAGTGGGGTAACCGCCTACAATGAGCAGTTCTTC	CASSSGVTAYNEQFF	TRBV19	TRBJ2-1	NA	NA
TGTGCCAGCAGCGTAGACGGGCAGGGGGGCTTCTATGGCTACACCTTC	CASSVDGQGGFYGYTF	TRBV9	TRBJ1-2	TRBD1	NA
TGTGCCAGCAGCGTAAGCCCGGGACAGGGCACAGATACGCAGTATTTT	CASSVSPGQGTDTQYF	TRBV9	TRBJ2-3	TRBD1	NA
TGCGCCAGCAGCCAAGATGTACTAGCGGGAGCGAACACCGGGGAGCTGTTTTTT	CASSQDVLAGANTGELFF	TRBV4-3	TRBJ2-2	TRBD2	NA
TGTGCCAGCAGCTTGGGGAACTTAGGCTATGGCTACACCTTC	CASSLGNLGYGYTF	TRBV5-5	TRBJ1-2	NA	NA
TGTGCCAGTAGTATTGACGTTGGGGCGCGGGACCGTACCTTTATTGGCAATGAGCAGTTCTTC	CASSIDVGARDRTFIGNEQFF	TRBV19	TRBJ2-1	NA	NA
TGTGCCAGCCAATACAGGGGGTCTAGCACAGATACGCAGTATTTT	CASQYRGSSTDTQYF	TRBV27	TRBJ2-3	TRBD1	NA
TGTGCCAGCAGTTATAGGGCCCCAGACTATTATGAGCAGTACTTC	CASSYRAPDYYEQYF	TRBV6-5	TRBJ2-7	NA	few
TGTGCCAGCAGTTTAATGATGGAGGATGAGCAGTTCTTC	CASSLMMEDEQFF	TRBV27	TRBJ2-1	NA	NA
TGTGCCAGCAGCTCGGGACAGATTAGCACAGATACGCAGTATTTT	CASSSGQISTDTQYF	TRBV7-9	TRBJ2-3	TRBD1	NA
TGTGCCTGGGGGCGATACAATCAGCCCCAGCATTTT	CAWGRYNQPQHF	TRBV30	TRBJ1-5	NA	NA
TGTGCCAGCAGGGAGACCCAGTACTTC	CASRETQYF	TRBV6-4	TRBJ2-5	NA	NA
TGTGCCAGCAGCGGGACTAGCGGCTTCACAGATACGCAGTATTTT	CASSGTSGFTDTQYF	TRBV9	TRBJ2-3	TRBD2	NA
TGTGCCAGCAGCCCCGGAACAGGGGCCGTGGATACGCAGTATTTT	CASSPGTGAVDTQYF	TRBV7-3	TRBJ2-3	TRBD1	NA
TGTGCCAGCAGCCGGACTATCACCGGGGAGCTGTTTTTT	CASSRTITGELFF	TRBV5-8	TRBJ2-2	NA	NA
TGTGCCAGCAGCTCGCGTGACAGGGCACCCTCCTACGAGCAGTACTTC	CASSSRDRAPSYEQYF	TRBV9	TRBJ2-7	TRBD1	NA
TGTGCCAGCTTTTTCAACTACAGGGCGACGAACACCGGGGAGCTGTTTTTT	CASFFNYRATNTGELFF	TRBV28	TRBJ2-2	NA	NA
TGTGCCAGCAGAGGGGGGGGGAACACTGAAGCTTTCTTT	CASRGGGNTEAFF	TRBV5-4	TRBJ1-1	NA	NA
TGTGCCAGCAGCGCCGGGTCAAGGGTTGGCGCCTTC	CASSAGSRVGAF	TRBV6-1	TRBJ1-2	NA	NA
TGTGCCTGGAGCCCTAGCGCCCGCACAGATACGCAGTATTTT	CAWSPSARTDTQYF	TRBV30	TRBJ2-3	NA	NA
TGTGCCAGCAGGAAAGACAGGAAATATGGCTACACCTTC	CASRKDRKYGYTF	TRBV21-1	TRBJ1-2	NA	NA
TGTGCCAGCAGCAAAGACGGCTACTACAATGAGCAGTTCTTC	CASSKDGYYNEQFF	TRBV21-1	TRBJ2-1	NA	NA
TGCAGTGCCCAAAAGGATACTGAAGCTTTCTTT	CSAQKDTEAFF	TRBV20-1	TRBJ1-1	NA	NA